Listed below are T cell receptor beta chains from one sample, sequenced in a study of cytomegalovirus exposure and HLA in healthy donors. TCRdb keeps only in-frame clones here, not all; method: immunoSEQ multiplex PCR. Found here are around 50,000 clones, roughly 80% of them singletons; the top ten hold 8.1%. Material: PBMCs. Receptor source: a man aged 25-40 years in good health and CMV-seropositive. The CDR3 runs from the conserved cysteine through the conserved F or W. D genes are given only for firm matches. Size is omitted from some rows. Given values are once, few, many or a class for expanded clones.

>TRBJ1-5|few|-|TRBV10-1
TGCGCCAGCATACAACAAGAAACCAGCAATCAGCCCCAGCATTTT
CASIQQETSNQPQHF
>TRBJ1-5|-|-|TRBV11-2
TGTGCCAGCAGCTTACGGGACACAAATCAGCCCCAGCATTTT
CASSLRDTNQPQHF
>TRBJ1-5|-|-|TRBV2
TGTGCCAGCAGAAATCCCCAGGGTTATAGCAATCAGCCCCAGCATTTT
CASRNPQGYSNQPQHF
>TRBJ1-2|-|TRBD1|TRBV6-5
TGTGCCAGCTATATAGGGGGGACAGGAGCCTATGGCTACACCTTC
CASYIGGTGAYGYTF
>TRBJ1-4|few|-|TRBV7-9
TGTGCCAGCAGCCTGTGGCAGGAAATTAATGAAAAACTGTTTTTT
CASSLWQEINEKLFF
>TRBJ1-3|-|-|TRBV5-1
TGCGCCAGCAGCTCACAGGGAAGGCCCTCTGGAAACACCATATATTTT
CASSSQGRPSGNTIYF
>TRBJ1-1|-|-|TRBV6-1
TGTGCCAGCAGTGACGAGTTGGGGGCTAATGAAGCTTTCTTT
CASSDELGANEAFF
>TRBJ1-1|-|-|TRBV5-1
TGCGCCAGCACCCCCGCCGTACAGGGATTGAACACTGAAGCTTTCTTT
CASTPAVQGLNTEAFF
>TRBJ1-2|-|-|TRBV7-2
TGTGCCAGCAGCATAGCCGGCGGAGGGTCAATCTATGGCTACACCTTC
CASSIAGGGSIYGYTF
>TRBJ2-1|once|TRBD1|TRBV7-9
TGTTCCAGCAGCCTTGGACAGGGGGTTGTGGATGAGCAGTTCTTC
CSSSLGQGVVDEQFF
>TRBJ1-2|-|-|TRBV25-1
TGTGCCAGCAGTGAAGCGGGGGACTTCTATGGCTACACCTTC
CASSEAGDFYGYTF
>TRBJ2-4|-|-|TRBV7-9
TGTGCCAGCAGCTTAGGGGGGGGCGCGTCAAACATTCAGTACTTC
CASSLGGGASNIQYF
>TRBJ2-1|-|-|TRBV5-1
TGCGCCAGCAGCTTCCGAGGGAGCACTCACAATGAGCAGTTCTTC
CASSFRGSTHNEQFF
>TRBJ1-2|-|-|TRBV5-1
TGCGCCAGCTCCCCCAACCCCCGTAGAGGCTACACCTTC
CASSPNPRRGYTF
>TRBJ2-7|-|-|TRBV11-1
TGTGCCAGCAGCTCGCCGGTAATGGGCGGAGGTTCTGAGCAGTACTTC
CASSSPVMGGGSEQYF
>TRBJ1-2|-|TRBD1|TRBV6-5
TGTGCCAGCAGTTACTCGGACAGGGACCTCTATGGCTACACCTTC
CASSYSDRDLYGYTF
>TRBJ2-7|once|-|TRBV19
TGTGCCAGTAGTACCCCGGGACTTGCCTACGAGCAGTACTTC
CASSTPGLAYEQYF
>TRBJ2-3|-|TRBD2|TRBV4-1
TGCGCCAGCAGCCAAAACGGACTAGCGGGGGATACGCAGTATTTT
CASSQNGLAGDTQYF
>TRBJ2-5|once|TRBD2|TRBV5-4
TGTGCCAGCAGCCTACGTTTGGGGGGGGTAGAGACCCAGTACTTC
CASSLRLGGVETQYF
>TRBJ1-5|-|-|TRBV15
TGTGCCACCAGCAGAGGTCCGGGTCAGCCCCAGCATTTT
CATSRGPGQPQHF